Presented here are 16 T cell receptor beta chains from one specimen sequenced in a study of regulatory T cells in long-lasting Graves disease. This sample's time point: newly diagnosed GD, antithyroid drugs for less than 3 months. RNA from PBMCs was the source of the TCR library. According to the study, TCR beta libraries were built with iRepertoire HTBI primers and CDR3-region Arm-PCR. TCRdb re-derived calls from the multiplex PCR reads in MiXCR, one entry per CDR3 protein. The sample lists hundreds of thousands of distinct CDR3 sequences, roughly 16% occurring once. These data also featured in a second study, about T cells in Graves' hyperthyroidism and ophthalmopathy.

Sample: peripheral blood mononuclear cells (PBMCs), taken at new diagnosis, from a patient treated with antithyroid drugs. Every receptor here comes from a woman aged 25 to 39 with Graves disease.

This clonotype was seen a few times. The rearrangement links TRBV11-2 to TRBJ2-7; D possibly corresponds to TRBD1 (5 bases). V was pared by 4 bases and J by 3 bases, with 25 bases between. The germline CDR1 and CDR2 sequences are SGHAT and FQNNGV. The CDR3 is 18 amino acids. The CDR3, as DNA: TGTGCCAGCAGCTCACTCCCTTCTAACAGGTCCCCCTACTACGAGCAGTACTTC. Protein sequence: CASSSLPSNRSPYYEQYF.

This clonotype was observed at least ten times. DNA for the CDR3: TGTGCCAGCAGCACCCGAACCCAAAAGACAGTCGGGGCCTCCTACGAGCAGTACTTC. This codes for CASSTRTQKTVGASYEQYF. The genes are TRBV7-9 and TRBJ2-7; either TRBD1 or TRBD2 may fit D (5 bases each). The CDR3 sequence is 19 residues long. Trimming took off 5 bases at V and 0 bases at J, with 26 bases between the two ends. The V gene's germline CDR1 is SEHNR and CDR2 FQNEAQ (reference sequence).

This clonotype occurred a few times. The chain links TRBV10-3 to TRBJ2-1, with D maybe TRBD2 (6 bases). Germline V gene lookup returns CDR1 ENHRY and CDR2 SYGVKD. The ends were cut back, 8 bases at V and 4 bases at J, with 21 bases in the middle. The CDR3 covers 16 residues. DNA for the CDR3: TGTGCCATCGGGTACCCCTCCAGCGGGCGTTACAATGAGCAGTTCTTC. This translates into CAIGYPSSGRYNEQFF.

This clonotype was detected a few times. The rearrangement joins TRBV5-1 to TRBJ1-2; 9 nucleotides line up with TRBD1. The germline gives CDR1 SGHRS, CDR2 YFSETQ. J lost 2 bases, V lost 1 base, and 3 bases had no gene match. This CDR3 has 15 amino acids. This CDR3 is CASSLSGTGNYGYTF. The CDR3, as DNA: TGCGCCAGCAGCTTGTCCGGGACAGGGAACTATGGCTACACCTTC.

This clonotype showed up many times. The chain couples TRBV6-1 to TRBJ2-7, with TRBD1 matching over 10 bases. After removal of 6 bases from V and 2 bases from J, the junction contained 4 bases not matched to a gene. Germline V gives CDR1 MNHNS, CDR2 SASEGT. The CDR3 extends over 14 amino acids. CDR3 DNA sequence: TGTGCCAGCAGAAAGACAGGGGGCCCCTACGAGCAGTACTTC. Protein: CASRKTGGPYEQYF.

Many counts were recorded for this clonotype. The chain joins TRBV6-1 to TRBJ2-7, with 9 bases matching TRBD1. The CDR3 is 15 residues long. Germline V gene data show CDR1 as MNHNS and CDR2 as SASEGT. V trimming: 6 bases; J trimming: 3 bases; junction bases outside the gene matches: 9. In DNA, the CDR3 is TGTGCCAGCAGCGAACAGGGGGCGAGTATCTACGAGCAGTACTTC. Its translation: CASSEQGASIYEQYF.

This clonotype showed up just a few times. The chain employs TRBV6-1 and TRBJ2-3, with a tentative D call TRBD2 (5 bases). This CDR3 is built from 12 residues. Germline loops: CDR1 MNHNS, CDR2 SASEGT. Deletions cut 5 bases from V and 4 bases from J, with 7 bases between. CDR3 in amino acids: CASSRTADTQYF. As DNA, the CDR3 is TGTGCCAGCAGTCGGACTGCAGATACGCAGTATTTT.

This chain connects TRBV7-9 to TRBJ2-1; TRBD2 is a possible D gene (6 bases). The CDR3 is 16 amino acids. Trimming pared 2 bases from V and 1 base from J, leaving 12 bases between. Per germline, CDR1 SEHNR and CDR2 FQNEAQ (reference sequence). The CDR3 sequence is CASSLTRGPSYNEQFF. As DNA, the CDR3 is TGTGCCAGCAGCTTAACGCGGGGCCCATCCTACAATGAGCAGTTCTTC.

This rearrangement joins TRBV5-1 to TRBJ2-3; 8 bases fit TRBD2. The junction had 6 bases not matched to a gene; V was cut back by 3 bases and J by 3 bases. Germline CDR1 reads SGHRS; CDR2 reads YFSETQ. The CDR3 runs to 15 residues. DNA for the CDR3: TGCGCCAGCAGCTCAACTAGCGGATTGACAGATACGCAGTATTTT. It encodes CASSSTSGLTDTQYF.

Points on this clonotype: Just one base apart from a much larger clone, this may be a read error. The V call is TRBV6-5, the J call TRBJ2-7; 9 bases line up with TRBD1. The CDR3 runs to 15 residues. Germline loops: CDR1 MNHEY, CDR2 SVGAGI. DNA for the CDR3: TGTGCCGGCAGTTACTCTGGGACAGGGACCTACGAGCAGTACTTC. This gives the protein CAGSYSGTGTYEQYF.

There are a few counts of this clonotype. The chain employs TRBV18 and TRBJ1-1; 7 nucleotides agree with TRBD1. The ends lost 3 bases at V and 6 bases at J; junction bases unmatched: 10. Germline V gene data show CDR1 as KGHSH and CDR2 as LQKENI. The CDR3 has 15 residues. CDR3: CASSPGQARDPEAFF. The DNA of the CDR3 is TGTGCCAGCTCACCCGGACAGGCCAGGGACCCTGAAGCTTTCTTT.

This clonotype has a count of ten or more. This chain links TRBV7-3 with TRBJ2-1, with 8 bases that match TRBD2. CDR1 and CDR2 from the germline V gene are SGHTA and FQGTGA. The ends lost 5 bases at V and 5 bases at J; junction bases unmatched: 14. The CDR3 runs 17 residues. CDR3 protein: CASSASGTRQGNNEQFF. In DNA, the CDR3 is TGTGCCAGCAGCGCCTCCGGGACTAGGCAGGGTAACAATGAGCAGTTCTTC.

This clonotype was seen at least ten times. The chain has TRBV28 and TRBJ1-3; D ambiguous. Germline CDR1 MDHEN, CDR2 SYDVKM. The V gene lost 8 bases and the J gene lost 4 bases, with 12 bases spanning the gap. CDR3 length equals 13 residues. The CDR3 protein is CASGTSPGNTIYF. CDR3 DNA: TGTGCCAGCGGAACCTCGCCCGGAAACACCATATATTTT.

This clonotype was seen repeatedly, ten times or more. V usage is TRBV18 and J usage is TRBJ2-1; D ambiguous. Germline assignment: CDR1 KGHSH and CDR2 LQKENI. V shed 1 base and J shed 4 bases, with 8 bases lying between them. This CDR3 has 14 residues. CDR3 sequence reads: CASSPLRQYNEQFF. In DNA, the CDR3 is TGTGCCAGCTCACCACTTCGGCAGTACAATGAGCAGTTCTTC. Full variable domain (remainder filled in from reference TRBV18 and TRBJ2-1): NAGVMQNPRHLVRRRGQEARLRCSPMKGHSHVYWYRQLPEEGLKFMVYLQKENIIDESGMPKERFSAEFPKEGPSILRIQQVVRGDSAAYFCASSPLRQYNEQFFGPGTRLTVL.

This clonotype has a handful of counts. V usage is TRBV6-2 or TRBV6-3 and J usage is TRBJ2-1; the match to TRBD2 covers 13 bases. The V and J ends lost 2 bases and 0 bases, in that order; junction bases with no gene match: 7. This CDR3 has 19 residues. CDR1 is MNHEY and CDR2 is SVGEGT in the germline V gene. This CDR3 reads CASSYEGTSGTSSYNEQFF. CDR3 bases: TGTGCCAGCAGTTACGAGGGGACTAGCGGGACGAGCTCCTACAATGAGCAGTTCTTC.

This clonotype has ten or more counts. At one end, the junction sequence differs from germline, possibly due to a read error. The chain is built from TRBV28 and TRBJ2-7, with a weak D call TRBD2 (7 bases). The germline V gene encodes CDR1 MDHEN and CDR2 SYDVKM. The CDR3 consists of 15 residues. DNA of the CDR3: TGTGCGAGCACCTTAGGGGGGGGGTCTTCCTACGAGCAGTACTTC. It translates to CASTLGGGSSYEQYF.